The clone carrying this T cell receptor beta chain has a single count. Its cognate antigen is unknown. The sample comes from a study of OX40 agonist ivuxolimab in advanced cancers. About the study: Ivuxolimab was administered intravenously to patients at 0.01 to 10 mg/kg every 2 weeks.

Points from the study as a whole: At 0.1 to 3.0 mg/kg and by week 6, CD4+ and CD8+ T cells in the blood had expanded clonally. Certain nonresponders likewise exhibited a low normalized T-cell clonal expansion.

The protocol was immunoSEQ multiplex PCR, while the TCRdb copy is restricted to in-frame clones and leaves out a portion. The sample shows around 150,000 clones, about 93% of them seen only once. With V trimmed by 7 bases and J by 2 bases, 8 bases remained unmatched. The CDR3 runs 15 residues. Germline-derived CDR1 and CDR2 are MDHEN and SYDVKM. The chain carries TRBV28 and TRBJ2-3, with 8 bases matching TRBD2. This TCR derives from an adult with an advanced solid tumor such as melanoma, head and neck, liver or kidney cancer. The sequencing here drew on CD4+ or CD8+ T cells sorted from blood, taken in a trial of the OX40 agonist ivuxolimab. As DNA, the CDR3 is TGTGCCAGCATTCGTCTCGGGGGGGCCACAGATACGCAGTATTTT. This codes for CASIRLGGATDTQYF.